This T cell receptor (beta chain) stems from a study of beta chain features in type 1 diabetes. CDR1 and CDR2 from the germline V gene are SGHDT and YYEEEE. The CDR3 totals 16 residues. Between the trimmed V and J ends, which lost 0 bases and 5 bases, there was a span of 12 bases. All of the isolated RNA was reverse transcribed, so expressed TCRB transcripts were sequenced. Repertoires were generated with immunoSEQ multiplex PCR, while TCRdb's copy carries only in-frame clones and drops some. The data hold over 150,000 clones, with under 9.5% observed a single time. Only a few counts were recorded for this clone. Its antigen is undetermined. Sorting that relied on CD45RO/CCR7/CD25/CD127/CD95/CD27 yielded CD4+ naive, central memory, regulatory and stem cell-like memory cells. Study-level points and caveats: People with Type 1 diabetes carried modestly yet significantly shorter TCRB CDR3s in all four CD4+ subsets. A pattern of fewer insertions and more deletions at VDJ junctions was seen in type 1 diabetes patients.

The chain combines TRBV5-6 with TRBJ1-6, with D hard to call. This TCR was sampled from a man in his late teens or twenties in good health. The specimen sequenced was central memory CD4+ T cells from blood. DNA for the CDR3: TGTGCCAGCAGCTTGGGAGGAGCCTGGGATAATTCACCCCTCCACTTT. It specifies CASSLGGAWDNSPLHF. The full variable domain, with the rest looked up from reference TRBV5-6 and TRBJ1-6, is DAGVTQSPTHLIKTRGQQVTLRCSPKSGHDTVSWYQQALGQGPQFIFQYYEEEERQRGNFPDRFSGHQFPNYSSELNVNALLLGDSALYLCASSLGGAWDNSPLHFGNGTRLTVT.